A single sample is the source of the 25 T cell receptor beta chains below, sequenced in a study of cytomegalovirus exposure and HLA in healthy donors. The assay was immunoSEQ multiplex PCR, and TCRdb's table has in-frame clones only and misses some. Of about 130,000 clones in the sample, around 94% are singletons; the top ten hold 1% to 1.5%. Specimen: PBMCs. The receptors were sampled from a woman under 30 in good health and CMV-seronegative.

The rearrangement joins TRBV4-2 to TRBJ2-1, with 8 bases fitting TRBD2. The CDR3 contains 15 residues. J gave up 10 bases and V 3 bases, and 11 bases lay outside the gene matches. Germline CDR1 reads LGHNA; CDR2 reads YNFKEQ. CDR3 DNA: TGTGCCAGCAGCCATGGCACGGGACTAGGGTACGAGCAGTTCTTC. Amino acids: CASSHGTGLGYEQFF.

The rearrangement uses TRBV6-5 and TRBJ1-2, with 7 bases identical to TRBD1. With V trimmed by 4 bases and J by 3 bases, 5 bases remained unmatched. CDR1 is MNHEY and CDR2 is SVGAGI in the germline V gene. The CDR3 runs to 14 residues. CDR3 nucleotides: TGTGCCAGCAGTTCGACAGGGATCCACTATGGCTACACCTTC. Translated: CASSSTGIHYGYTF.

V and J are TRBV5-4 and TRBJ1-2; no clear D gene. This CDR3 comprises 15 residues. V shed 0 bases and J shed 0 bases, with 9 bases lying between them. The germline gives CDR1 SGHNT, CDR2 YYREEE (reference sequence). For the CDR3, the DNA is TGTGCCAGCAGCTTGGTTGGAGATTCTAACTATGGCTACACCTTC. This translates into CASSLVGDSNYGYTF.

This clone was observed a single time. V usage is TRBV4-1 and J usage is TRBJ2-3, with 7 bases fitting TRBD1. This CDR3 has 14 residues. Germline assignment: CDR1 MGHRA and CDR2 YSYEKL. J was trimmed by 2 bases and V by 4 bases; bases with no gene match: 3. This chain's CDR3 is CASSPGTATDTQYF. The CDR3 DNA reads TGCGCCAGCAGCCCTGGGACAGCCACAGATACGCAGTATTTT.

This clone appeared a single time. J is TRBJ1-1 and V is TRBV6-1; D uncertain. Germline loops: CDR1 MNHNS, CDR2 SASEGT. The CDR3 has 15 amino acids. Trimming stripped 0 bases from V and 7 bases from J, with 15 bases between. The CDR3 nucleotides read TGTGCCAGCAGTGAAGCTCCTGGAGGTTCCGATGAAGCTTTCTTT. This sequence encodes CASSEAPGGSDEAFF.

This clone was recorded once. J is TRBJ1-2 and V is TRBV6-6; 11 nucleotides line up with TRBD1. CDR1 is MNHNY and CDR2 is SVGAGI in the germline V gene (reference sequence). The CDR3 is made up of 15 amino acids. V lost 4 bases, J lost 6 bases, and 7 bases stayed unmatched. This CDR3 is CASSWDPGQGDGYTF. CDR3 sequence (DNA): TGTGCCAGCAGTTGGGACCCGGGACAGGGGGATGGCTACACCTTC.

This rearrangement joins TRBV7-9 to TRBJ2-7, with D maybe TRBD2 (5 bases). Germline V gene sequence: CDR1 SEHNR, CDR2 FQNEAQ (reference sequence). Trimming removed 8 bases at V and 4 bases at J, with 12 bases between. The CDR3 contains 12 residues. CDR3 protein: CASSGRTYEQYF. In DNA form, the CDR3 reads TGTGCCAGCTCCGGACGGACTTACGAGCAGTACTTC. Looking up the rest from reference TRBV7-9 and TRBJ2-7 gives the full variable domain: DTGVSQNPRHKITKRGQNVTFRCDPISEHNRLYWYRQTLGQGPEFLTYFQNEAQLEKSRLLSDRFSAERPKGSFSTLEIQRTEQGDSAMYLCASSGRTYEQYFGPGTRLTVT.

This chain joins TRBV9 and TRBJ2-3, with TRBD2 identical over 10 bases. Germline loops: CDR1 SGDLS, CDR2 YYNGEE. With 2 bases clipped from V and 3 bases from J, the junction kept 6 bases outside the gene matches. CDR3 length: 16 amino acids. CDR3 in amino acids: CASSVQAGGPTDTQYF. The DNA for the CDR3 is TGTGCCAGCAGCGTGCAAGCGGGGGGGCCGACAGATACGCAGTATTTT.

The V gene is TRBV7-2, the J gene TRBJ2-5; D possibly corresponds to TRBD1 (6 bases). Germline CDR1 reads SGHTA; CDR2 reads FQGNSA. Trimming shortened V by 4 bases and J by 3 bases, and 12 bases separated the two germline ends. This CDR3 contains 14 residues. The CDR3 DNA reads TGTGCCAGCAGCTCCCAGGACAGAAAAGAGACCCAGTACTTC. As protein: CASSSQDRKETQYF.

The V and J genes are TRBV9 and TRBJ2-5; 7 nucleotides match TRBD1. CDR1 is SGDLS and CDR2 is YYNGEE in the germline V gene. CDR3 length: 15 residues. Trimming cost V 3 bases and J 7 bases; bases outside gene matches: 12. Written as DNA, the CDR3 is TGTGCCAGCAGCGACAGGGGAAAGTTTGAGCGGACCCAGTACTTC. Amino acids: CASSDRGKFERTQYF.

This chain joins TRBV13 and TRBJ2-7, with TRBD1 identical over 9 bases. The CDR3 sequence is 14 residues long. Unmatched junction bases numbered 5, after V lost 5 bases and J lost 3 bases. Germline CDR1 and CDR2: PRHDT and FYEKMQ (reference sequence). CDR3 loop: CASSPPGQGYEQYF. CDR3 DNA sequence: TGTGCCAGCAGCCCCCCGGGACAGGGCTACGAGCAGTACTTC.

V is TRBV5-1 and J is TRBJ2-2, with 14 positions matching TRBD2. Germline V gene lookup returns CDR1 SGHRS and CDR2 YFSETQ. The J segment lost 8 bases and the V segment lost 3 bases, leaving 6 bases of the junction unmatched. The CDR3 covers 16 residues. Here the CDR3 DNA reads TGCGCCAGCAGCTCCGGGACTAGCGGGGGAGTAGGGGAGCTGTTTTTT. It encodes CASSSGTSGGVGELFF.

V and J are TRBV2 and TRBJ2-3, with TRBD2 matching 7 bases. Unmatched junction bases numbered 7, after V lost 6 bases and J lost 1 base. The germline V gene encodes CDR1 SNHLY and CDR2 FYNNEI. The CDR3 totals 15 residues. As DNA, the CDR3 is TGTGCCAGCAGCGAACTAGCGTCCCGCACAGATACGCAGTATTTT. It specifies CASSELASRTDTQYF. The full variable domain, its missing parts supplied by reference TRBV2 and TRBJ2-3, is EPEVTQTPSHQVTQMGQEVILRCVPISNHLYFYWYRQILGQKVEFLVSFYNNEISEKSEIFDDQFSVERPDGSNFTLKIRSTKLEDSAMYFCASSELASRTDTQYFGPGTRLTVL.

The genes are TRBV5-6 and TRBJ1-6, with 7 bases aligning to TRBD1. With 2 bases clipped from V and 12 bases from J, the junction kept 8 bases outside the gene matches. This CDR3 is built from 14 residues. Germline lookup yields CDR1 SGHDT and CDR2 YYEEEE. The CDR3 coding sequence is TGTGCCAGCAGCTTCCCGACAGGGACCCAACCCCTCCACTTT. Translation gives CASSFPTGTQPLHF.

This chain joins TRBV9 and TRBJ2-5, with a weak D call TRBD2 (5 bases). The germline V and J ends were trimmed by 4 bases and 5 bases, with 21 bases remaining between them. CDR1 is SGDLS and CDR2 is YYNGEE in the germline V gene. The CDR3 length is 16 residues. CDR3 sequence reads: CASSPFSGGGRETQYF. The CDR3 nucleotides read TGTGCCAGCAGCCCCTTTTCCGGAGGAGGTCGGGAGACCCAGTACTTC.

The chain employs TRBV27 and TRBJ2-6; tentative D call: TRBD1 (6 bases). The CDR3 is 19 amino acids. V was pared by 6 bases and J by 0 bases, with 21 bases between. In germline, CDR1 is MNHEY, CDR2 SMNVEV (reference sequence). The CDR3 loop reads CASSQQGSLASSGANVLTF. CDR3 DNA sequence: TGTGCCAGCAGCCAACAGGGATCGCTAGCTAGCTCTGGGGCCAACGTCCTGACTTTC.

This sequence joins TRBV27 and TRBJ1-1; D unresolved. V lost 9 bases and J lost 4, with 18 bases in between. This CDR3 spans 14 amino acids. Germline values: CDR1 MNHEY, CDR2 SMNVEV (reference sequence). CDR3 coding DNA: TGTGCCAGTAAGCTCCATGCGGTGGGCACTGAAGCTTTCTTT. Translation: CASKLHAVGTEAFF.

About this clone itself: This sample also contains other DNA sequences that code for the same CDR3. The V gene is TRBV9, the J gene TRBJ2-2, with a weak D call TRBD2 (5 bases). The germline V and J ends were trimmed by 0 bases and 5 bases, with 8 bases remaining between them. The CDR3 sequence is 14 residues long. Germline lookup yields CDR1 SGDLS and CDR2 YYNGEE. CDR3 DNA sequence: TGTGCCAGCAGCGTAGGTGGAGGTACCGGGGAGCTGTTTTTT. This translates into CASSVGGGTGELFF.

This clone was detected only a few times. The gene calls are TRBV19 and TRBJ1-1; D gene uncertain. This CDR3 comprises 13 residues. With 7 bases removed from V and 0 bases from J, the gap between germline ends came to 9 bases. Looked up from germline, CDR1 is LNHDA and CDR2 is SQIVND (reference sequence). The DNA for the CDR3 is TGTGCCAGTAAGCAGGATCTGAACACTGAAGCTTTCTTT. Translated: CASKQDLNTEAFF.

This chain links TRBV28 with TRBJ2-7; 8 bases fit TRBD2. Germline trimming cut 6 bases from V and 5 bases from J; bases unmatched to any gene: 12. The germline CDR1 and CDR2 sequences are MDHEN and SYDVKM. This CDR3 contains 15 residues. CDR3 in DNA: TGTGCCAGCAGCGGGGGGGGTGCAGGGCTCCACGAGCAGTACTTC. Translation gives CASSGGGAGLHEQYF.

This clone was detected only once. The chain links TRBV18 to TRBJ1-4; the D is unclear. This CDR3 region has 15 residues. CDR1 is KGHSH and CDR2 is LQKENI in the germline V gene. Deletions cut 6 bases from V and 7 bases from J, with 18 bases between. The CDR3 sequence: CASSPAEGSGEKLFF. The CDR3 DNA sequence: TGTGCCAGCTCGCCGGCCGAGGGAAGTGGTGAAAAACTGTTTTTT.

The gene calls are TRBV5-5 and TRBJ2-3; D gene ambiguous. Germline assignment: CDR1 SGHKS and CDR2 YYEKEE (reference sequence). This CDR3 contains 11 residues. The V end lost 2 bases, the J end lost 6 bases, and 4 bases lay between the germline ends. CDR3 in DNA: TGTGCCAGCAGCTTCGAGGATACGCAGTATTTT. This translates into CASSFEDTQYF.

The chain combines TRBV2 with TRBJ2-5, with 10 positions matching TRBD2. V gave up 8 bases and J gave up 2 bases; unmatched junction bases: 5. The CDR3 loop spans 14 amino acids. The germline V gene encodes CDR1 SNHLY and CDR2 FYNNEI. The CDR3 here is CASALAGVQETQYF. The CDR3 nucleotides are TGTGCCAGCGCGCTAGCGGGGGTACAAGAGACCCAGTACTTC.

In DNA, the CDR3 is TGTGCCAGCGGTGGGGGAGGGCTTGTAACTAATGAAAAACTGTTTTTT. Its protein product is CASGGGGLVTNEKLFF. The chain recombines TRBV28 with TRBJ1-4; a possible D gene is TRBD1 (5 bases). The CDR3 is 16 residues long. Germline CDR1 MDHEN, CDR2 SYDVKM. V was trimmed by 8 bases and J by 1 base, leaving 17 bases between them.

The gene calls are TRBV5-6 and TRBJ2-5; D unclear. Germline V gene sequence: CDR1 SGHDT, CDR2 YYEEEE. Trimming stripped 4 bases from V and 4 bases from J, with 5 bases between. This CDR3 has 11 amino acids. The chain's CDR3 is CASSGGETQYF. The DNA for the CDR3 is TGTGCCAGCAGCGGCGGAGAGACCCAGTACTTC.